This TCR beta chain was recovered during a study of blood T cell repertoires in COVID-19 (TCRdb year 2020). In the study overall: Samples covering the acute and convalescent phases of COVID-19 were provided by collaborators in the United States, Italy and Spain. The material from the prospective study consisted of cDNA or gDNA derived from T cells, B-cell-depleted T cells, or PBMCs. Subjects who had been exposed to COVID-19, were actively infected with it, or had recovered from it provided the deeply sampled blood TCRbeta repertoires that made up the dataset. The repertoires were released in a freely available public database intended as a resource for research on the immune response to SARS-CoV-2. The samples were drawn from two sources: the first 160 participants of the ongoing ImmuneRACE study, and 1,200 or so subjects contributed by 6 global collaborators. A de-identified subject ID, COVID-19 status, age in years and sex were almost always included in the sample metadata. HLA class I and class II types, where available, came from metadata supplied by the sample provider rather than from assay-based typing. The full study reports these points: Clinical and demographic metadata were provided uncurated, with the amount varying by source and participant.

A second Seattle source provided samples from volunteer blood donors who had recovered from COVID-19. The collaborating institutions used their own protocols to collect whole blood in K2EDTA tubes. Collaborator samples were shipped for TCRbeta analysis as frozen whole blood, isolated PBMCs, or DNA extracted from either sample type. The immunoSEQ Assay, a bias-controlled multiplex PCR, was used to amplify TCRbeta CDR3 regions from genomic DNA. In the source study's methods: The number of nucleated cells in each sample was estimated by amplification of reference gene primers within the assay. Sequence reads were collapsed and filtered to measure the absolute abundance of every unique TCRbeta CDR3 rearrangement. Productive Simpson clonality was computed per sample as the square root of Simpson's diversity index over productive rearrangements. The source is immuneACCESS, and TCRdb retained only in-frame sequences with V and J called. Part of the clones is not carried over; for the studies checked, unresolved V genes explain less than half of this, and the remainder is unexplained. The V and J calls and clone size were taken over from that table, and D and trimming were inferred from the DNA. The sample yields a few hundred thousand clones; 80% to 90% were counted once. The top ten constitute 3.5% to 5% of the sample.

V loses 1 base of germline sequence and J loses 10 bases, and the interval between the two ends is 13 bases. The germline V gene specifies MNHEY as CDR1 and SVGEGT as CDR2. Counted from cysteine to phenylalanine, this CDR3 has 13 amino acids. Of all the DNA, just the CDR3 is kept, 39 bases in frame from base 1. As to this clone: It lacks a known antigen. The input lacks base qualities; no much larger clone sits a single base away.

Recombination joined TRBV6-2 or TRBV6-3 with TRBJ1-1; D gene: possibly TRBD1, on 5 matching bases. The sequencing input was peripheral blood. The TCR sequence derives from a woman in her thirties or forties who had recovered from COVID-19. The DNA sequence is TGTGCCAGCAGTTACTGGAACCAAAGGGGAGCTTTCTTT. Translation gives CASSYWNQRGAFF.